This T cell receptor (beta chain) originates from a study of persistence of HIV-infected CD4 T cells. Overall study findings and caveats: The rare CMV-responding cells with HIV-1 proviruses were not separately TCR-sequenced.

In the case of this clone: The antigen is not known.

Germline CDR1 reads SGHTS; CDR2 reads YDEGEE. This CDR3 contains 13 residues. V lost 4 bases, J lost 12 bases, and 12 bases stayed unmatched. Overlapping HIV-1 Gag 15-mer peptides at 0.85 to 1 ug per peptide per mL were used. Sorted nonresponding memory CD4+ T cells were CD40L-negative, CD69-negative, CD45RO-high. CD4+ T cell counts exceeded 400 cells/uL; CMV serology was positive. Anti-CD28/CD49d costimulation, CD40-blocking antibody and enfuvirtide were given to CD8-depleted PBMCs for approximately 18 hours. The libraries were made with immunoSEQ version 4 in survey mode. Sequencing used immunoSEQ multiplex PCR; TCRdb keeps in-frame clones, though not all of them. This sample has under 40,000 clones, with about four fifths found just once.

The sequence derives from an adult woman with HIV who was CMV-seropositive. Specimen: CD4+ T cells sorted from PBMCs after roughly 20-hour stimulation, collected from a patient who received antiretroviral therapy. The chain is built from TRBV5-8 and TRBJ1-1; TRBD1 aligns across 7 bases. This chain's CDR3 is CASSRRGIEETFF. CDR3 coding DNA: TGTGCCAGCAGCCGCAGGGGGATAGAGGAGACTTTCTTT.